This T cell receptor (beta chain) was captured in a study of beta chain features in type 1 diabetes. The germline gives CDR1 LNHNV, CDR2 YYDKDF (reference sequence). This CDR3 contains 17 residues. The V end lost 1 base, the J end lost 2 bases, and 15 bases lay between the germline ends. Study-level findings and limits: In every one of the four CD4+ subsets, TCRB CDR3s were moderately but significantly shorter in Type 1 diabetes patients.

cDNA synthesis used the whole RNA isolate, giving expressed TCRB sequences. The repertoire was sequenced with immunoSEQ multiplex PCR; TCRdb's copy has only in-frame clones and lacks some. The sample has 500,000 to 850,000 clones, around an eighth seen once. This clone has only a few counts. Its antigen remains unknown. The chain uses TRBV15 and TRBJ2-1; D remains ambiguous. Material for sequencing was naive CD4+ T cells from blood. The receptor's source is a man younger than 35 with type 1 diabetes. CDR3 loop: CATSRVRAMVAYNEQFF. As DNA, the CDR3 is TGTGCCACCAGCAGAGTCCGGGCGATGGTCGCCTACAATGAGCAGTTCTTC.